Included here is one T cell receptor (beta chain) sequence, with context. Its specificity is not known. This entry comes from a study of memory CD4+ T cells and cytomegalovirus serostatus. The CDR3 length is 19 residues. J lost 0 bases, V lost 0 bases, and 10 bases had no gene match. Germline V lookup: CDR1 MGHRA, CDR2 YSYEKL. Study-wide results and caveats: CD4+ memory repertoires contained about 40% of the roughly 160 reported CMV TCRbeta sequences.

Single viable CD3+CD4+CD8-CD45RO+ cells were sorted as the memory CD4+ T cells. Donors' CMV status reflects serum IgG against pp150, pp28, p38, p52. After thawing, CD4+ T cells were positively selected. Profiling relied on immunoSEQ multiplex PCR, and the TCRdb table lists in-frame clones only, not all of them. The sample holds over 65,000 clones, roughly 80% seen once. This TCR was sampled from an adult in good health and CMV-seropositive. The rearrangement uses TRBV4-1 and TRBJ2-4; 8 nucleotides agree with TRBD2. The sequencing input was memory CD4+ T cells from blood. In DNA, the CDR3 is TGCGCCAGCAGCCAAGATCGCAGTAGCGGGGAGATAGCCAAAAACATTCAGTACTTC. Its translation: CASSQDRSSGEIAKNIQYF.